This TCR beta chain was sequenced during a study of vaccination effects on CD4 cells after COVID-19. Broader study findings: Clonal contraction was marked in infection- and vaccine-induced clones late after vaccination. Few convalescent patients, and no early post-infection timepoints, were available to the study. Cross-reaction with common cold coronaviruses was seen in only 1 of 255 vaccine-induced clones from healthy vaccinees.

Data came from immunoSEQ multiplex PCR; TCRdb stores just in-frame clones and leaves some out. The data show 71,000 or so clones, approximately 79% seen once. The CDR3 covers 15 residues. The junction had 5 bases not matched to a gene; V was cut back by 4 bases and J by 0 bases. In germline, CDR1 is MDHEN, CDR2 SYDVKM. Antigen-specific CD4+ T cells expanded by the ViraFEST assay with viral peptide pools were then sequenced. The culture ran for approximately 9 days before CD4+ T cells were isolated. Neither prior SARS-CoV-2 infection nor positive nucleocapsid antibodies were present in the vaccine recipients. A word on this clone: The antigen is unknown.

This receptor was taken from a human donor who received a COVID-19 vaccine. The source material was CD4+ T cells from PBMCs cultured with HCoV-OC43 spike peptides, sampled before COVID-19 vaccination. Regarding subset: HCoV-OC43 spike overlapping peptide pool stimulation. The rearrangement joins TRBV28 to TRBJ1-2; TRBD1 matches 7 bases. CDR3 protein: CASSSGQLANYGYTF. The DNA for the CDR3 is TGTGCCAGCAGTTCGGGACAGCTAGCTAACTATGGCTACACCTTC.